This T cell receptor (beta chain) stems from a study of tumor-infiltrating lymphocytes in primary liver carcinoma. Study-wide background: The patients, men and women alike, were aged 30 to 69 years. Overall study results and limits: Whereas tumor region pairs overlapped more, tumor-adjacent and tumor-blood pairs overlapped less. Blood fell significantly below tumors in its top-250-clone fraction (p = 0.039).

Unsorted whole blood yielded blood RNA, and germline DNA was extracted as well. Those patients suffered from chronic HBV infection and were treatment-naive. About this clonotype itself: What it binds is not known. At one end, the junction sequence differs from germline, possibly due to a read error.

Researchers generated TCR beta cDNA from roughly 510 ng of total RNA, relying on a constant-region primer. Three nested multiplex PCR rounds, a slightly modified ARM-PCR method, built the TCR beta libraries. The first two PCR rounds used TRBV1-TRBV30 primers with a Cbeta primer, 9 to 10 cycles each. From the multiplex PCR reads, TCRdb called clonotypes with MiXCR, one entry per CDR3 protein. The sample lists about 200,000 distinct CDR3 sequences, roughly two thirds occurring once. The CDR3 loop spans 17 amino acids. CDR1 and CDR2 (germline): SGHAT, FQNNGV. J is TRBJ2-1 and V is TRBV11-2; 7 nucleotides align to TRBD2. The TCR sequence derives from a woman aged 55-69 years with primary liver carcinoma and hepatitis B virus infection. Specimen: peripheral blood. The CDR3 DNA reads TGTGCCAGCAACTTAACCGCCGGGACTAACTGCTACCATGAGCAGTTCTTC. It translates to CASNLTAGTNCYHEQFF.